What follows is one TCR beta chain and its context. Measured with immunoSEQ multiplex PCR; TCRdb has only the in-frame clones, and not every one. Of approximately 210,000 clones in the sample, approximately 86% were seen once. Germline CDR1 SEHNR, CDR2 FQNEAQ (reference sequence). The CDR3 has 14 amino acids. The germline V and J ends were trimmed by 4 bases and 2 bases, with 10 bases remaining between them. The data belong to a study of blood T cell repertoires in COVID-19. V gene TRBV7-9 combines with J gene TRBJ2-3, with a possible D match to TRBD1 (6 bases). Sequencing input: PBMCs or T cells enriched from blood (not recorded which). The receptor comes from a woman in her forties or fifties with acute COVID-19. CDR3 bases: TGTGCCAGCAGCTGGGACACCTTCACAGATACGCAGTATTTT. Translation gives CASSWDTFTDTQYF.